This is a list of T cell receptor beta chains from one sample in a study of T cell changes during pregnancy in multiple sclerosis. The protocol was immunoSEQ multiplex PCR, while the TCRdb copy is restricted to in-frame clones and leaves out a portion. Seen here are about 56,000 clones, 87% observed once, and the top ten hold about 5.7%. Sequenced input: peripheral blood from another person, used as feeder cells. These receptors all come from a human donor whose cells served as feeder cells for cultures in a pregnancy study. Each CDR3 is given with its conserved first and last residue. Fields, in order: D gene, V gene, clone size, J gene, CDR3 protein, CDR3 DNA. A D gene is named only where the DNA matches it firmly. Clone size is given for some rows only: seen once, a few or many times, or a class if the clone is expanded.

>TRBD1|TRBV7-2|NA|TRBJ2-4
CASSPRQGDIQYF
TGTGCCAGCAGCCCTCGACAGGGGGACATTCAGTACTTC
>NA|TRBV11-2|NA|TRBJ2-3
CASSLTSPPYTQYF
TGTGCCAGCAGCTTAACATCGCCCCCCTATACGCAGTATTTT
>NA|TRBV13|NA|TRBJ2-4
CASSLAGDIAKNIQYF
TGTGCCAGCAGCTTAGCCGGGGACATAGCCAAAAACATTCAGTACTTC
>NA|TRBV2|NA|TRBJ2-1
CASSREGSSYNEQFF
TGTGCCAGCAGCCGGGAAGGGAGCTCCTACAATGAGCAGTTCTTC
>TRBD1|TRBV2|NA|TRBJ1-6
CASREQGPPLHF
TGTGCCAGCCGAGAACAGGGGCCCCCCCTCCACTTT
>NA|TRBV7-2|NA|TRBJ1-1
CASSSLSGWAEAFF
TGTGCCAGCAGCTCATTGAGCGGTTGGGCTGAAGCTTTCTTT
>NA|TRBV9|NA|TRBJ1-2
CASSVAGPIESYGYTF
TGTGCCAGCAGCGTAGCAGGGCCGATCGAGTCCTATGGCTACACCTTC
>NA|TRBV11-3|NA|TRBJ1-2
CASSLGDSNYGYTF
TGTGCCAGCAGCTTAGGGGATTCTAACTATGGCTACACCTTC
>NA|TRBV27|NA|TRBJ1-5
CASSLFPPVDISNQPQHF
TGTGCCAGCAGTTTATTCCCTCCAGTTGACATAAGCAATCAGCCCCAGCATTTT
>NA|TRBV5-6|few|TRBJ2-7
CASSLGFSGYEQYF
TGTGCCAGCAGCTTGGGGTTTTCGGGGTACGAGCAGTACTTC
>NA|TRBV6-4|NA|TRBJ2-2
CASSEKTDHTGELFF
TGTGCCAGCAGTGAGAAGACAGATCACACCGGGGAGCTGTTTTTT
>NA|TRBV7-2|NA|TRBJ1-4
CASSLQGRTNEKLFF
TGTGCCAGCAGCCTCCAGGGGAGGACTAATGAAAAACTGTTTTTT
>TRBD1|TRBV6-5|NA|TRBJ1-2
CASSSDRAAYGYTF
TGTGCCAGCAGCTCGGACAGGGCAGCCTATGGCTACACCTTC
>NA|TRBV30|NA|TRBJ1-1
CAWTRPPGTLNTEAFF
TGTGCCTGGACCCGACCCCCGGGCACACTGAACACTGAAGCTTTCTTT
>NA|TRBV12-2|NA|TRBJ2-7
CASRLGGGRAYEQYF
TGTGCAAGTCGCTTAGGGGGGGGCAGGGCCTACGAGCAGTACTTC
>TRBD1|TRBV6-5|few|TRBJ2-7
CASSYGRGYDEQYF
TGTGCCAGCAGTTACGGCAGGGGGTACGACGAGCAGTACTTC
>NA|TRBV5-1|NA|TRBJ2-4
CASSLIGRGARDIQYF
TGCGCCAGCAGCTTGATTGGGCGGGGTGCGCGGGACATTCAGTACTTC
>NA|TRBV9|NA|TRBJ1-1
CASSPRPGPGNTEAFF
TGTGCCAGCAGCCCACGACCGGGGCCCGGGAACACTGAAGCTTTCTTT
>NA|TRBV9|NA|TRBJ1-5
CASSVGQGANQPQHF
TGTGCCAGCAGCGTAGGGCAGGGCGCCAATCAGCCCCAGCATTTT
>NA|TRBV21-1|NA|TRBJ2-5
CASSGTDQETQYF
TGTGCCAGCAGCGGGACAGACCAAGAGACCCAGTACTTC
>NA|TRBV6-6|NA|TRBJ2-7
CASSSATGYEQYF
TGTGCCAGCAGTTCCGCTACAGGGTACGAGCAGTACTTC
>NA|TRBV19|NA|TRBJ1-2
CATTGQTNYGYTF
TGTGCCACTACGGGACAAACAAACTATGGCTACACCTTC
>TRBD2|TRBV29-1|NA|TRBJ2-1
CSVGEASGRAHEQFF
TGCAGCGTTGGAGAGGCTAGCGGGAGGGCCCATGAGCAGTTCTTC
>NA|TRBV30|NA|TRBJ1-1
CAWDRNMNTEAFF
TGTGCCTGGGATAGGAATATGAACACTGAAGCTTTCTTT
>NA|TRBV7-6|NA|TRBJ2-7
CASSSSRSYEQYF
TGTGCCAGCAGCTCGAGCCGGTCCTACGAGCAGTACTTC
>TRBD1|TRBV25-1|NA|TRBJ1-3
CASSALTGTGNTIYF
TGTGCCAGCAGTGCCCTGACAGGGACTGGAAACACCATATATTTT
>NA|TRBV28|NA|TRBJ1-1
CASSRPYLGRRNTEAFF
TGTGCCAGCAGTCGCCCCTATTTGGGCAGGCGGAACACTGAAGCTTTCTTT
>TRBD2|TRBV9|NA|TRBJ2-1
CARRTSGSHEQFF
TGTGCCAGGAGGACTAGCGGGAGCCATGAGCAGTTCTTC
>NA|TRBV30|medium-sized|TRBJ1-2
CAWSGGGGGYTF
TGTGCCTGGAGTGGTGGCGGCGGTGGCTACACCTTC
>NA|TRBV18|NA|TRBJ1-1
CASSPLDRYGEAFF
TGTGCCAGCTCACCCCTAGATAGGTATGGTGAAGCTTTCTTT
>NA|TRBV4-1|NA|TRBJ1-1
CASSQGTANTEAFF
TGCGCCAGCAGCCAAGGTACAGCGAACACTGAAGCTTTCTTT
>TRBD1|TRBV5-4|NA|TRBJ1-6
CASSPRDRGESPLHF
TGTGCCAGCAGCCCCAGGGACAGGGGTGAATCACCCCTCCACTTT
>TRBD2|TRBV6-1|NA|TRBJ2-7
CATSPAGGPHEQYF
TGTGCCACTAGTCCAGCGGGAGGTCCCCACGAGCAGTACTTC
>TRBD2|TRBV4-1|NA|TRBJ2-7
CASSQAGLAGDEQYF
TGCGCCAGCAGCCAGGCGGGACTAGCGGGAGACGAGCAGTACTTC
>NA|TRBV27|NA|TRBJ2-5
CASSSIGGGKTQYF
TGTGCCAGCAGTTCGATAGGGGGGGGAAAGACCCAGTACTTC
>TRBD2|TRBV30|few|TRBJ2-3
CAWSRGLATDTQYF
TGTGCCTGGAGCCGGGGACTAGCGACAGATACGCAGTATTTT
>TRBD1|TRBV30|NA|TRBJ2-7
CAWSYRDSSYEQYF
TGTGCCTGGAGCTACAGGGACAGCTCCTACGAGCAGTACTTC
>NA|TRBV30|NA|TRBJ2-5
CAWGGGLQETQYF
TGTGCCTGGGGAGGGGGCCTCCAAGAGACCCAGTACTTC
>NA|TRBV12-5|few|TRBJ2-7
CASGLEADSPRYF
TGTGCTAGTGGTTTGGAAGCGGACAGTCCGAGGTACTTC
>NA|TRBV19|NA|TRBJ1-1
CASSIGGGTDTEAFF
TGTGCCAGTAGTATAGGAGGGGGAACGGACACTGAAGCTTTCTTT
>TRBD1|TRBV6-5|NA|TRBJ2-7
CASSSGTDSYEQYF
TGTGCCAGCTCCTCCGGGACAGACTCCTACGAGCAGTACTTC